This is a list of T cell receptor beta chains from one sample in a study of cytomegalovirus exposure and HLA in healthy donors. Method: immunoSEQ multiplex PCR; TCRdb's copy keeps in-frame clones and lacks some. The sample consists of around 140,000 clones, 73% of them appearing once. Source material: PBMCs. Source of these receptors: a woman aged 18-35 years in good health and CMV-seronegative. CDR3s include the opening cysteine and the closing phenylalanine or tryptophan. The D gene is left open where the match is weak. Clone size appears in some rows only: once, few, many, or a class for an expanded clone.

>TRBJ1-2|TRBD1|-|TRBV13
TGTGCCAGCAGCCTTTCCGGGACAGGGAGAGGCTATGGCTACACCTTC
CASSLSGTGRGYGYTF
>TRBJ2-3|-|-|TRBV29-1
TGCAGCGTGAAAACTAGGATAGCAAGGACAGATACGCAGTATTTT
CSVKTRIARTDTQYF
>TRBJ2-7|-|-|TRBV5-5
TGTGCCAGCAGCCAGGGGTTTTACGAGCAGTACTTC
CASSQGFYEQYF
>TRBJ1-3|-|-|TRBV4-1
TGCGCCAGCAGCCTAGGGGTAGTGGGAAACACCATATATTTT
CASSLGVVGNTIYF
>TRBJ2-5|-|-|TRBV9
TGTGCCAGCAGCGTAGCTGGCCAGGGTGGAGAGACCCAGTACTTC
CASSVAGQGGETQYF
>TRBJ1-4|-|few|TRBV4-3
TGCGCCAGCAGCCCTGACGGACTTCGGGGTGAAAAACTGTTTTTT
CASSPDGLRGEKLFF
>TRBJ2-7|-|-|TRBV7-8
TGTGCCAGCAGCTTATTGGGAGGTCCCTCCTACGAGCAGTACTTC
CASSLLGGPSYEQYF
>TRBJ2-1|-|few|TRBV5-1
TGCGCCAGCAGCTTTAGCGGCTCCTACAATGAGCAGTTCTTC
CASSFSGSYNEQFF
>TRBJ1-1|TRBD1|-|TRBV6-1
TGTGCCAGCAGTGCCCAGGGGGGAACTGAAGCTTTCTTT
CASSAQGGTEAFF
>TRBJ1-2|-|-|TRBV7-7
TGTGCCAGCAGCTTCGGCCGGGACACGAACTATGGCTACACCTTC
CASSFGRDTNYGYTF